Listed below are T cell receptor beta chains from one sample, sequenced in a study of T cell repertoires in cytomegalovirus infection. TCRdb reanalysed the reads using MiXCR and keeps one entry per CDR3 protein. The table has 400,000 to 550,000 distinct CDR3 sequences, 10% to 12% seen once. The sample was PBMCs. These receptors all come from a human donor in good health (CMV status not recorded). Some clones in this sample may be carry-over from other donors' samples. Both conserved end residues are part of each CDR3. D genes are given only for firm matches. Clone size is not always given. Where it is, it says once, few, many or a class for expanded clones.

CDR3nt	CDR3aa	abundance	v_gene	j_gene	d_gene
TGCAGCGTTGATCAGGGGGCTGTCTACAATGAGCAGTTCTTC	CSVDQGAVYNEQFF	many	TRBV29-1	TRBJ2-1	TRBD1
TGTGCCAGCAGCTTAGAGGGCGGGAGGGCCTCCGAGCAGTACTTC	CASSLEGGRASEQYF	.	TRBV7-8	TRBJ2-7	TRBD2
TGTGCCAGCAGTTCCAGGGCTAGCGGGGCCTACGAGCAGTACTTC	CASSSRASGAYEQYF	many	TRBV5-4	TRBJ2-7	TRBD2
TGTGCCAGCAGTCAGGGGCTGACTAGCACAGATACGCAGTATTTT	CASSQGLTSTDTQYF	many	TRBV12-3/TRBV12-4	TRBJ2-3	.
TGTGCCAGCAGCTTGAGGCAGGGGGCAGGTGATACGCAGTATTTT	CASSLRQGAGDTQYF	many	TRBV5-4	TRBJ2-3	TRBD1
TGTGCCAGCAGTTTATCGCTCATCACCGGGGAGCTGTTTTTT	CASSLSLITGELFF	few	TRBV27	TRBJ2-2	.
TGTGCCAGCAGCCAAGTCGACCGGTCTGGAAACACCATATATTTT	CASSQVDRSGNTIYF	many	TRBV3-1	TRBJ1-3	.
TGTGCCAGCAGCGCTCTAACCGGGACGGGCTCTGGAAACACCATATATTTT	CASSALTGTGSGNTIYF	.	TRBV7-9	TRBJ1-3	.
TGTGCCAGCAGCTCCGGGGTAGCGGGAGGTGAGCAGTTCTTC	CASSSGVAGGEQFF	.	TRBV7-3	TRBJ2-1	TRBD2
TGTGCCAGCCCGGGGACAGGGGCAAACTATGGCTACACCTTC	CASPGTGANYGYTF	few	TRBV2	TRBJ1-2	TRBD1
TGTGCCAGCAGCGTCGGGTTGGAGACCCAGTACTTC	CASSVGLETQYF	many	TRBV5-5	TRBJ2-5	.
TGTGCCAGCAGCTTAGGGTCCGGCCGACACACTGAAGCTTTCTTT	CASSLGSGRHTEAFF	many	TRBV7-9	TRBJ1-1	.
TGTGCCAGCAGCTTAGCAAGAGGCGGGAGGGAGACCCAGTACTTC	CASSLARGGRETQYF	many	TRBV7-2	TRBJ2-5	TRBD2
TGTGCCAGCAGCCGGCCTCCGAGCTCCTACGAGCAGTACTTC	CASSRPPSSYEQYF	many	TRBV7-9	TRBJ2-7	.
TGTGCCAGCAGCTTAGGTACAGCTAACACTGAAGCTTTCTTT	CASSLGTANTEAFF	many	TRBV7-8	TRBJ1-1	.
TGTGCCAGTAGTTTTGCCGCCGGGGGAAAAAACACTGAAGCTTTCTTT	CASSFAAGGKNTEAFF	few	TRBV19	TRBJ1-1	.
TGTGCCAGCAGTTCCGGGACACCCACTGCTGAAGCTTTCTTT	CASSSGTPTAEAFF	many	TRBV2	TRBJ1-1	.
TGCGCCAGCAGCTTGGAGCAGGCCAGAGGTGAAGCTTTCTTT	CASSLEQARGEAFF	few	TRBV5-1	TRBJ1-1	.
TGTGCCAGCAGAGGGACAGGAACCCCCATGACCGGGGAGCTGTTTTTT	CASRGTGTPMTGELFF	many	TRBV2	TRBJ2-2	TRBD1
TGTGCCTGGAGGGACAGGGGGGCTGAAGCTTTCTTT	CAWRDRGAEAFF	few	TRBV30	TRBJ1-1	TRBD1
TGTGCCAGCAGCCCGCCGGGCGCGGTTTTCTACGAGCAGTACTTC	CASSPPGAVFYEQYF	few	TRBV28	TRBJ2-7	.
TGTGCCAGCAGCTTAAGCAGGAGGGCTGAAGCTTTCTTT	CASSLSRRAEAFF	few	TRBV11-3	TRBJ1-1	.
TGTGCCAGCAGTTCCCCCGGACTAGCGGGAGGGGTGTACAATGAGCAGTTCTTC	CASSSPGLAGGVYNEQFF	many	TRBV28	TRBJ2-1	TRBD2
TGTGCCACCAGCAGAGTTAGGACTAGTCTGTACAATGAGCAGTTCTTC	CATSRVRTSLYNEQFF	.	TRBV15	TRBJ2-1	TRBD2
TGTGCCAGCAGCGTAAGCATCAATTCACCCCTCCACTTT	CASSVSINSPLHF	few	TRBV9	TRBJ1-6	.
TGTGCCAGCAGCATAGGGGCGGGGGGGCCGTCCGGGGAGCTGTTTTTT	CASSIGAGGPSGELFF	few	TRBV27	TRBJ2-2	TRBD2
TGTGCCAGCATTCAGGCGGAGAATGAAAAACTGTTTTTT	CASIQAENEKLFF	many	TRBV2	TRBJ1-4	.